The 18 T cell receptor beta chains presented below share a single source sample, sequenced in a study of cytomegalovirus exposure and HLA in healthy donors. The PCR contained 60 Vbeta and 13 Jbeta primers. Produced via immunoSEQ multiplex PCR; TCRdb's table is partial and in-frame only. The sample holds about 72,000 clones. Sequencing used PBMCs. All receptors derive from a man aged 50 to 59 in good health and CMV-seropositive.

The chain is built from TRBV30 and TRBJ1-2; D remains unclear. This CDR3 region has 14 residues. Trimming took off 0 bases at V and 4 bases at J, with 12 bases between the two ends. The V gene's germline CDR1 is GTSNPN and CDR2 SVGIG (reference sequence). The DNA for the CDR3 is TGTGCCTGGAGTGTACGGTCCCAACTCTATGGCTACACCTTC. Its translation: CAWSVRSQLYGYTF.

The rearrangement uses TRBV28 and TRBJ2-7, with 7 bases aligning to TRBD1. Germline-derived CDR1 and CDR2 are MDHEN and SYDVKM. V dropped 5 bases and J dropped 7; count of bases not matched to a gene: 8. The CDR3 is 13 amino acids. The chain's CDR3 is CASSPDRVEEQYF. CDR3 bases: TGTGCCAGCAGTCCCGACAGGGTGGAAGAGCAGTACTTC.

The rearrangement uses TRBV5-5 and TRBJ2-1; TRBD1 might be the D (7 bases). Between the trimmed V and J ends, which lost 0 bases and 9 bases, there was a span of 16 bases. The length of the CDR3 is 15 residues. Germline V gene sequence: CDR1 SGHKS, CDR2 YYEKEE (reference sequence). The DNA for the CDR3 is TGTGCCAGCAGCTTGGCCACAGGGGCAGCGGGTGAGCAGTTCTTC. Translated: CASSLATGAAGEQFF.

The chain couples TRBV2 to TRBJ1-1; D unresolved. CDR3 length: 15 residues. Trimming left V 6 bases short and J 3 bases short, with 17 bases between. Germline V gene data show CDR1 as SNHLY and CDR2 as FYNNEI. This CDR3 is CASRRRKDGYTEAFF. CDR3 in DNA: TGTGCCAGCAGGAGGCGCAAAGATGGTTACACTGAAGCTTTCTTT.

This rearrangement joins TRBV5-4 to TRBJ1-2, with D uncertain. The V end lost 5 bases, the J end lost 0 bases, and 8 bases lay between the germline ends. The V gene's germline CDR1 is SGHNT and CDR2 YYREEE (reference sequence). This CDR3 has 13 amino acids. CDR3 nucleotides: TGTGCCAGCAGAGACATAGCTAACTATGGCTACACCTTC. Its protein is CASRDIANYGYTF.

The chain combines TRBV18 with TRBJ2-1; TRBD2 is a possible D gene (5 bases). CDR1 KGHSH and CDR2 LQKENI come from the germline V gene. The CDR3 runs 11 residues. V was trimmed by 2 bases and J by 12 bases, leaving 8 bases between them. The CDR3 DNA reads TGTGCCAGCTCACCAGGGCTAGCGCAGTTCTTC. It codes for CASSPGLAQFF.

This chain connects TRBV6-5 to TRBJ2-5; 8 nucleotides line up with TRBD2. Looked up from germline, CDR1 is MNHEY and CDR2 is SVGAGI. The V and J ends lost 6 bases and 3 bases, in that order; junction bases with no gene match: 9. This CDR3 spans 15 amino acids. The CDR3 coding sequence is TGTGCCAGCAGACGGGGGGGGGCGCGGGAAGAGACCCAGTACTTC. This codes for CASRRGGAREETQYF.

The J gene is TRBJ1-1, the V gene TRBV2; TRBD1 aligns across 9 bases. This CDR3 contains 14 residues. The J segment lost 6 bases and the V segment lost 6 bases, leaving 8 bases of the junction unmatched. The germline V gene has CDR1 SNHLY and CDR2 FYNNEI. CDR3: CASRKGTGMAEAFF. The CDR3 coding sequence is TGTGCCAGCAGGAAGGGGACAGGGATGGCTGAAGCTTTCTTT.

The chain is built from TRBV27 and TRBJ1-1; possibly TRBD1 for D (6 bases). The CDR3 has 14 residues. Trimming cost V 8 bases and J 8 bases, with 21 bases left between them. The V gene's germline CDR1 is MNHEY and CDR2 SMNVEV (reference sequence). The CDR3 loop is CASWMNTDSAEAFF. The CDR3 DNA reads as TGTGCCAGCTGGATGAACACGGACAGTGCGGAAGCTTTCTTT.

The J gene is TRBJ2-5, the V gene TRBV11-2, with D possibly TRBD1 on 5 matching bases. Germline values: CDR1 SGHAT, CDR2 FQNNGV. Trimming stripped 5 bases from V and 4 bases from J, with 5 bases between. This CDR3 region has 11 residues. The chain's CDR3 is CASSRGETQYF. In DNA form, the CDR3 reads TGTGCCAGCAGCAGGGGAGAGACCCAGTACTTC.

CDR3 nucleotides: TGCGCCAGCGCTAATGACAGGGGCTCTGGGGCCAACGTCCTGACTTTC. Protein: CASANDRGSGANVLTF. J is TRBJ2-6 and V is TRBV4-1; 8 nucleotides align to TRBD1. CDR1 MGHRA and CDR2 YSYEKL come from the germline V gene. The CDR3 contains 16 residues. V gave up 8 bases and J gave up 0 bases; unmatched junction bases: 6.

The rearrangement links TRBV9 to TRBJ1-1, with TRBD1 as a possible D gene (6 bases). The CDR3 totals 15 residues. CDR1 and CDR2 from the germline V gene are SGDLS and YYNGEE. V was cut by 7 bases and J by 1 base, with 17 bases left in between. The CDR3 spells CASSTGGGTNTEAFF. The CDR3 DNA is TGTGCCAGCTCCACGGGGGGGGGCACGAACACTGAAGCTTTCTTT.

The genes are TRBV5-1 and TRBJ2-5, with D possibly being TRBD1 (5 bases). The germline V and J ends were trimmed by 4 bases and 5 bases, with 21 bases remaining between them. This CDR3 contains 16 residues. CDR1 and CDR2 from the germline V gene are SGHRS and YFSETQ. The CDR3 sequence is CASSLNGQGAWETQYF. The CDR3 DNA is TGCGCCAGCAGCCTCAACGGACAAGGGGCTTGGGAGACCCAGTACTTC.

The V gene is TRBV18, the J gene TRBJ1-5, with 7 bases matching TRBD1. The CDR3 totals 14 residues. With V trimmed by 2 bases and J by 4 bases, 2 bases remained unmatched. Germline CDR1 and CDR2: KGHSH and LQKENI. The DNA for the CDR3 is TGTGCCAGCTCACCATCAGGGGGAAATCAGCCCCAGCATTTT. Its protein is CASSPSGGNQPQHF.

V gene TRBV7-9 combines with J gene TRBJ1-4; 8 positions agree with TRBD1. Trimming at V came to 11 bases and at J to 2 bases, leaving 19 bases not matched to a gene. This CDR3 region has 18 residues. CDR1 and CDR2 (germline): SEHNR, FQNEAQ (reference sequence). The CDR3 sequence is CAPSPGQGGRATNEKLFF. Written as DNA, the CDR3 is TGTGCCCCCAGCCCCGGACAGGGAGGAAGGGCGACTAATGAAAAACTGTTTTTT.

This chain links TRBV19 with TRBJ1-4; D ambiguous. The CDR3 sequence is 14 residues long. Germline assignment: CDR1 LNHDA and CDR2 SQIVND (reference sequence). The V gene lost 5 bases and the J gene lost 0 bases, with 7 bases spanning the gap. Here the CDR3 reads CASSFGATNEKLFF. For the CDR3, the DNA is TGTGCCAGTAGTTTCGGTGCAACTAATGAAAAACTGTTTTTT.

The chain uses TRBV19 and TRBJ1-2, with 8 bases lining up with TRBD1. The germline gives CDR1 LNHDA, CDR2 SQIVND (reference sequence). The CDR3 totals 14 residues. With 6 bases clipped from V and 4 bases from J, the junction kept 7 bases outside the gene matches. CDR3 sequence (DNA): TGTGCCAGTAGGGACAGGGAAGGGATCTATGGCTACACCTTC. It codes for CASRDREGIYGYTF.

The chain has TRBV28 and TRBJ2-7, with D perhaps TRBD2 (6 bases). The V end lost 2 bases, the J end lost 2 bases, and 10 bases lay between the germline ends. This CDR3 comprises 14 residues. The germline gives CDR1 MDHEN, CDR2 SYDVKM. The CDR3 reads CASSLVGEAYEQYF. For the CDR3, the DNA is TGTGCCAGCAGTTTAGTGGGGGAGGCCTACGAGCAGTACTTC. The full variable domain, rest sourced from reference TRBV28 and TRBJ2-7, is DVKVTQSSRYLVKRTGEKVFLECVQDMDHENMFWYRQDPGLGLRLIYFSYDVKMKEKGDIPEGYSVSREKKERFSLILESASTNQTSMYLCASSLVGEAYEQYFGPGTRLTVT.